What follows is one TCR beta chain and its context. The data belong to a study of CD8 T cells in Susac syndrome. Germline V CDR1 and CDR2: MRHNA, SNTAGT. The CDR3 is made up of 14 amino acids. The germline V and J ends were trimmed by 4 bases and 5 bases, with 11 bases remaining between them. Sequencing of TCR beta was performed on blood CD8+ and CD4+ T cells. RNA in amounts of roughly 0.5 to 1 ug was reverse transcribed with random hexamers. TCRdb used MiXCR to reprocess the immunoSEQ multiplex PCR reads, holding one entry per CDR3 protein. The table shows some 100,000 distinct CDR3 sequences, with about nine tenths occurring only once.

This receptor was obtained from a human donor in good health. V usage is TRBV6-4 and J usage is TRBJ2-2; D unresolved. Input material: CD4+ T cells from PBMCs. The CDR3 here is CASSASFGTGELFF. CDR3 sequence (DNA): TGTGCCAGCAGTGCCTCCTTTGGGACCGGGGAGCTGTTTTTT.